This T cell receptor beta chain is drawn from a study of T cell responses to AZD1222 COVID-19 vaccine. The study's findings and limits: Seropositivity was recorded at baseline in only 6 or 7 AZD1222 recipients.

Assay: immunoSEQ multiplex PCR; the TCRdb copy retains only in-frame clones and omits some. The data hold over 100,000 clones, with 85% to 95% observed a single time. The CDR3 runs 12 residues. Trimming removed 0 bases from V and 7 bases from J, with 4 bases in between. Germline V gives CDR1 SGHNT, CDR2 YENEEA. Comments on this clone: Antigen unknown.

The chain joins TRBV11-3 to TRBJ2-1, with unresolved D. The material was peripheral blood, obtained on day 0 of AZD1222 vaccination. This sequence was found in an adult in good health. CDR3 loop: CASSLEQNEQFF. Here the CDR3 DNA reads TGTGCCAGCAGCTTAGAGCAGAATGAGCAGTTCTTC.